The rows below give T cell receptor beta chains drawn from one sample of a study of T cells in Graves' hyperthyroidism and ophthalmopathy. TCRdb reprocessed the multiplex PCR reads via MiXCR and lists one record per CDR3 protein. The table records approximately 400,000 distinct CDR3 sequences, over 11% of them present only once. Sequencing was performed on blood. Receptor source: a middle-aged man with Graves' ophthalmopathy. Both conserved end residues are part of each CDR3. The D gene is left open where the match is weak. Clone size is shown for a subset of rows, as once, few, many or a class of expanded clone.

few	TRBV30	TRBJ1-3	.	CASRGEGEGNTIYF	TGTGCCTCCCGTGGTGAGGGCGAGGGAAACACCATATATTTT
many	TRBV20-1	TRBJ2-5	TRBD2	CSATSGRAVAETQYF	TGCAGTGCCACTAGCGGGAGGGCCGTTGCCGAGACCCAGTACTTC
.	TRBV12-3/TRBV12-4	TRBJ2-3	TRBD2	CASRRLADTQYF	TGTGCCAGCAGGAGACTAGCGGATACGCAGTATTTT
.	TRBV5-1	TRBJ2-6	TRBD1	CASSSPGQGEILTF	TGCGCCAGCAGCTCACCGGGACAGGGAGAAATCCTGACTTTC
many	TRBV20-1	TRBJ1-6	.	CSARSRGNSPLHF	TGCAGTGCTAGAAGCAGGGGAAATTCACCCCTCCACTTT
.	TRBV7-9	TRBJ2-5	.	CASSLLVAGETQYF	TGTGCCAGCAGCTTACTGGTCGCTGGGGAGACCCAGTACTTC
.	TRBV7-8	TRBJ1-6	.	CASSLGIDNSPLHF	TGTGCCAGCAGCTTAGGAATAGATAATTCACCCCTCCACTTT
.	TRBV15	TRBJ2-1	TRBD2	CATSRESSGTPFEQFF	TGTGCCACCAGCAGAGAGAGTAGCGGGACCCCCTTTGAGCAGTTCTTC
few	TRBV29-1	TRBJ1-1	.	CSVRGSWAEAFF	TGCAGCGTCCGAGGGTCGTGGGCTGAAGCTTTCTTT
many	TRBV24-1	TRBJ2-2	.	CATSEPGHLTGELFF	TGTGCCACCAGTGAGCCGGGACACCTGACCGGGGAGCTGTTTTTT
.	TRBV27	TRBJ1-3	TRBD1	CASSFRVWQDRGGNTIYF	TGTGCCAGCAGTTTTCGGGTTTGGCAGGACAGGGGTGGAAACACCATATATTTT
few	TRBV19	TRBJ1-5	TRBD1	CASLDRGRENQPQHF	TGTGCCAGTCTTGACAGGGGGCGTGAGAATCAGCCCCAGCATTTT
.	TRBV25-1	TRBJ1-4	TRBD1	CASTEGAITNEKLFF	TGTGCCAGCACGGAGGGGGCCATAACTAATGAAAAACTGTTTTTT
.	TRBV19	TRBJ1-5	TRBD1	CASSIKPTGRTQPQHF	TGTGCCAGTAGTATTAAGCCGACAGGGCGGACTCAGCCCCAGCATTTT